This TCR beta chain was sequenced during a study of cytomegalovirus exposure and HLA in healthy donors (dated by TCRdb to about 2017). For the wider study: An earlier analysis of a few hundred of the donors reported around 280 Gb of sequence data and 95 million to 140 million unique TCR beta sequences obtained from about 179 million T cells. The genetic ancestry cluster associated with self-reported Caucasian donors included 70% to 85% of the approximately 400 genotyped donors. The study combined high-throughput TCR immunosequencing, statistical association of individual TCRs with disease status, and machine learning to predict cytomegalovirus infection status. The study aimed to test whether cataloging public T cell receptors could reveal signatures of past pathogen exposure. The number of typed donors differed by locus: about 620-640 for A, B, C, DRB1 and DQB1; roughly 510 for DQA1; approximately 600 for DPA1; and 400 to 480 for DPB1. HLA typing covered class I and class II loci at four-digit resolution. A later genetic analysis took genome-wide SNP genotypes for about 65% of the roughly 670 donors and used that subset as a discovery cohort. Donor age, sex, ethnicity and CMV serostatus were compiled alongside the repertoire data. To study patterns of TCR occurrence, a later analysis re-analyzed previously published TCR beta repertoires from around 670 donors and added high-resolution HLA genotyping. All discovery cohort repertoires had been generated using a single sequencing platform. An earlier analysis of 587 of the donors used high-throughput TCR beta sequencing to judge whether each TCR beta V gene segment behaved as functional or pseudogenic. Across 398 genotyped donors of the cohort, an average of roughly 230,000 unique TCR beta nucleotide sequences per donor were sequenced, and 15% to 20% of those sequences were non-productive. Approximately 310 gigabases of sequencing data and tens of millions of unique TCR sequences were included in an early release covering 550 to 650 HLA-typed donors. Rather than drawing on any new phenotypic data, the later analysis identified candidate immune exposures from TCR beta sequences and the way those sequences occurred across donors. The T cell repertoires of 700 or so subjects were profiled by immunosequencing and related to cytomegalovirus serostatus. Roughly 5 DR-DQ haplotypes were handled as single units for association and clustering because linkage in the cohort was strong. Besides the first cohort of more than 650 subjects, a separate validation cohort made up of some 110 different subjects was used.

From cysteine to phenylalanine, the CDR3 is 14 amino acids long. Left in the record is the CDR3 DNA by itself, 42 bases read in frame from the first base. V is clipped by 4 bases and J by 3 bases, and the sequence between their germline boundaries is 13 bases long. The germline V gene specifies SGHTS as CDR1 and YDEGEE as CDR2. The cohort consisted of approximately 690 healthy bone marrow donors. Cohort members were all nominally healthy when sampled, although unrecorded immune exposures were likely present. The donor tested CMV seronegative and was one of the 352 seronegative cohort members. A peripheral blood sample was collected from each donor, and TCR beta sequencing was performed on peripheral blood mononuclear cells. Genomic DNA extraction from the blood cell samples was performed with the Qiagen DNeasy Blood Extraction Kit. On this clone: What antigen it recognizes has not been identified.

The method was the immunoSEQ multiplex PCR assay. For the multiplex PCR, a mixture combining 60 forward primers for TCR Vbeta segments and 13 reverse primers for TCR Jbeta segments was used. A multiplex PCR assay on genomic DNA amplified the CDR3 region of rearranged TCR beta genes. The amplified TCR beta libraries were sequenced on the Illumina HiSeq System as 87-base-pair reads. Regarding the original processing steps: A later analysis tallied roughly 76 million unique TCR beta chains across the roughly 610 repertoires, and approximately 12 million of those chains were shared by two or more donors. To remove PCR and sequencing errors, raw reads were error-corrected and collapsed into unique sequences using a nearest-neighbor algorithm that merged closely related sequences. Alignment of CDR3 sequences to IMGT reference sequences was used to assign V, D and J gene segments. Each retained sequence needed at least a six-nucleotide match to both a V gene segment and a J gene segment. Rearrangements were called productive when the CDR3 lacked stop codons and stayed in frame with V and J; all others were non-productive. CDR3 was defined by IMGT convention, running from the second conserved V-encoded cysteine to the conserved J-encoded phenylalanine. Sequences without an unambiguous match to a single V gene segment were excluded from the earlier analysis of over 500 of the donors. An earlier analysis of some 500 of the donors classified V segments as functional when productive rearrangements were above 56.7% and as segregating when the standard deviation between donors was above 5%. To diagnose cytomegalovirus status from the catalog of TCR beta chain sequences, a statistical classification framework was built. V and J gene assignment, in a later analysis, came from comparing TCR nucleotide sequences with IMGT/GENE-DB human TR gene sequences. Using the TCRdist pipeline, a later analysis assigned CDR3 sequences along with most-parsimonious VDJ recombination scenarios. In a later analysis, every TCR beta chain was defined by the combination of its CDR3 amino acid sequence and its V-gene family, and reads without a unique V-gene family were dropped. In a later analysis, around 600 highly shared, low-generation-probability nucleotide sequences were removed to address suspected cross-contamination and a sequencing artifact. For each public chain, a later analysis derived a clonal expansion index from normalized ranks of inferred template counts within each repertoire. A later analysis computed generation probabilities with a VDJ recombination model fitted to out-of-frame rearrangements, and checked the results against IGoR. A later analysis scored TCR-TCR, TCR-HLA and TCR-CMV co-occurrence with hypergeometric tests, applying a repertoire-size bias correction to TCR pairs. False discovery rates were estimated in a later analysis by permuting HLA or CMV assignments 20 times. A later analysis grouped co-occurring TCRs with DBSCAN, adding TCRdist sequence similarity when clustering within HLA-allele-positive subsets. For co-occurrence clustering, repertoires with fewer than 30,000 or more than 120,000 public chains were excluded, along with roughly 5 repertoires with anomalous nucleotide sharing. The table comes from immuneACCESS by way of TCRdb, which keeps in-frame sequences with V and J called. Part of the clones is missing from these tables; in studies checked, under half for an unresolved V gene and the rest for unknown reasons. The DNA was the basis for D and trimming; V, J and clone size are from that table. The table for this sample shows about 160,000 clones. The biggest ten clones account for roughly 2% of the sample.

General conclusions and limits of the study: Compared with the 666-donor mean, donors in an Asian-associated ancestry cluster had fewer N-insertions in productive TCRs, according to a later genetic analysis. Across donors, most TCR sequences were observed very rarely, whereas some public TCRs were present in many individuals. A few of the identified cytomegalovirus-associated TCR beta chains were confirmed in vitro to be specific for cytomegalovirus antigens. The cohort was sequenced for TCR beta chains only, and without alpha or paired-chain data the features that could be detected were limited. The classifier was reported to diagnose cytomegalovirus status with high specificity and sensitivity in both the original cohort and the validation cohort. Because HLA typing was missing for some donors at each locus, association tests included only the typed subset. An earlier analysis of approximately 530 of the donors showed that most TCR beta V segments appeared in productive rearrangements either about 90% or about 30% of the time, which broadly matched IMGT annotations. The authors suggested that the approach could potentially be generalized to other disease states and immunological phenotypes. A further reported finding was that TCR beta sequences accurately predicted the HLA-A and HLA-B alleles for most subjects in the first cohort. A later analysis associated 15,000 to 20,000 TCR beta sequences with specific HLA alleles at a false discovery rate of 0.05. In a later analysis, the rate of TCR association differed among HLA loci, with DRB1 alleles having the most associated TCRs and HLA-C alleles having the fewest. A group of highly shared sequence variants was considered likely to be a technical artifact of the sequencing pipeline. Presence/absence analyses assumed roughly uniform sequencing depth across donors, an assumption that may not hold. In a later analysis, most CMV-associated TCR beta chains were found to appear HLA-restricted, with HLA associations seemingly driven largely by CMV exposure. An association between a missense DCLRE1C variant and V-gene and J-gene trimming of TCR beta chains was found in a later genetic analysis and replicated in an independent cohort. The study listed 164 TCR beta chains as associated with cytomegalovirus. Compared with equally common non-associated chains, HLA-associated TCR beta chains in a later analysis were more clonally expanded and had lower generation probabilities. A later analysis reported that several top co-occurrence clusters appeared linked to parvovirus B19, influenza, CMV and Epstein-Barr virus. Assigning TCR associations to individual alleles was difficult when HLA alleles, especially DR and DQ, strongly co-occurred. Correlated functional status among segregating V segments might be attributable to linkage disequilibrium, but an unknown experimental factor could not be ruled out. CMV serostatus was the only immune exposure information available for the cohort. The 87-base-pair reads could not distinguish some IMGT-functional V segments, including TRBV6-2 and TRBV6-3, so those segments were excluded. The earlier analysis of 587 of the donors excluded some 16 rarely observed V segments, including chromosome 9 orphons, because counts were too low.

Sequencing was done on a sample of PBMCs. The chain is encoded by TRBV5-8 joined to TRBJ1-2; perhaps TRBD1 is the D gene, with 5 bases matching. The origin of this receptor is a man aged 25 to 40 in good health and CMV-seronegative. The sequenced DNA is TGTGCCAGCAGCCCCTGGCAGGGCGACTATGGCTACACCTTC. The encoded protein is CASSPWQGDYGYTF.